This T cell receptor (beta chain) appears in the sequencing data of a study of cytomegalovirus exposure and HLA in healthy donors. Study summary: As an earlier analysis found, some 170 million T cells yielded about 120 million unique TCR beta sequences. Study-wide results and caveats: Roughly uniform sequencing depth across donors was assumed, possibly incorrectly. Rarity held for most TCR sequences, but there were some public TCRs that occurred in many donors.

This clone showed up just once. Its antigen is undetermined. The PCR employed 60 Vbeta primers together with 13 Jbeta primers. In the original processing: The authors later counted around 80 million unique TCR beta chains, approximately 12 million of them shared. Libraries were prepared by immunoSEQ multiplex PCR; TCRdb keeps only in-frame clonotypes and omits some of them. The V and J calls and clone size come from that table; D and trimming were worked out from the DNA. The sample gives 75,000 to 95,000 clones, roughly 63% of which show up once; roughly 2.8% is in the top ten. Per germline, CDR1 MNHEY and CDR2 SMNVEV (reference sequence). This CDR3 is built from 18 residues. V trimming: 0 bases; J trimming: 1 base; junction bases outside the gene matches: 10.

V usage is TRBV27 and J usage is TRBJ2-3; 7 bases match TRBD2. Sequenced input: PBMCs. This sequence originates from a man aged 45-65 years in good health and CMV-seronegative. CDR3 DNA sequence: TGTGCCAGCAGTTTATCCGTCCGGGGGGAAGGGGGCACAGATACGCAGTATTTT. It codes for CASSLSVRGEGGTDTQYF.